These 9 T cell receptor beta chains were sequenced from one sample in a study of a mutant IDH1 vaccine in newly diagnosed glioma. The time point: baseline, week 1 (first vaccination visit). Treatment meaning: pre-vaccination baseline after standard-of-care therapy. Profiled with immunoSEQ multiplex PCR; TCRdb holds only in-frame clones, not every one. The table shows around 30,000 clones, with more than 70% occurring only once. Sequenced material: peripheral blood mononuclear cells (PBMCs), taken from a glioma patient treated with radiotherapy, temozolomide or both. The receptors were gathered from a man in his forties or fifties with glioma. Some clones in this sample may be carry-over from other donors' samples.

V gene TRBV2 combines with J gene TRBJ1-3, with D possibly TRBD1 on 5 matching bases. The V gene's germline CDR1 is SNHLY and CDR2 FYNNEI. This CDR3 has 14 residues. The V end lost 6 bases, the J end lost 10 bases, and 19 bases lay between the germline ends. The DNA of the CDR3 is TGTGCCAGCAGCGGTGCACAGGCGGCGAATACCATATATTTT. Its translation is CASSGAQAANTIYF.

This clone was seen a handful of times. The chain is built from TRBV7-9 and TRBJ2-3; 7 bases are a match to TRBD1. CDR1 SEHNR and CDR2 FQNEAQ come from the germline V gene (reference sequence). This CDR3 has 16 residues. V was pared by 1 base and J by 5 bases, with 9 bases of the junction left unmatched. The CDR3 loop is CASSLVDRGLQDTQYF. CDR3 DNA: TGTGCCAGCAGCTTAGTTGATAGGGGGCTTCAAGATACGCAGTATTTT.

The chain has TRBV30 and TRBJ1-4, with 7 bases fitting TRBD1. V shed 2 bases and J 6 bases; nucleotides not matched to a gene: 9. Germline V gene data show CDR1 as GTSNPN and CDR2 as SVGIG (reference sequence). CDR3 length: 15 residues. This CDR3 reads CAWSPTTGMYEKLFF. The CDR3 DNA reads as TGTGCCTGGAGTCCAACGACAGGGATGTATGAAAAACTGTTTTTT.

The chain couples TRBV29-1 to TRBJ2-7; 15 bases fit TRBD2. After removal of 6 bases from V and 0 bases from J, the junction contained 6 bases not matched to a gene. CDR1 is SQVTM, CDR2 ANQGSEA, per germline. This CDR3 spans 16 amino acids. The CDR3 reads CSVQGTSGRPSYEQYF. As DNA, the CDR3 is TGCAGCGTCCAAGGGACTAGCGGGAGGCCCTCCTACGAGCAGTACTTC.

This clone came up once. This chain uses TRBV2 with TRBJ2-1, with 9 nucleotides matching TRBD2. Germline assignment: CDR1 SNHLY and CDR2 FYNNEI. V shed 7 bases, J shed 2 bases, and the junction held 3 bases outside the gene matches. CDR3 size: 14 residues. The CDR3 loop reads CASKGGRAYNEQFF. CDR3 DNA: TGTGCCAGCAAGGGCGGGAGGGCCTACAATGAGCAGTTCTTC.

The chain uses TRBV4-1 and TRBJ1-2; 11 bases are shared with TRBD1. Germline assignment: CDR1 MGHRA and CDR2 YSYEKL. CDR3 length equals 16 residues. The trim removed 4 bases at V and 7 bases at J, leaving 11 bases unmatched. The CDR3 protein is CASSPGQGATFGGYTF. The CDR3 DNA reads TGCGCCAGCAGCCCCGGACAGGGGGCCACGTTCGGTGGCTACACCTTC.

J is TRBJ2-1 and V is TRBV29-1; TRBD2 agrees at 7 bases. The CDR3 sequence is 14 residues long. Trimming at V came to 1 base and at J to 4 bases, leaving 4 bases not matched to a gene. Looked up from germline, CDR1 is SQVTM and CDR2 is ANQGSEA. The CDR3 nucleotides read TGCAGCGTTGAAGTTGCGGGGGAGTACAATGAGCAGTTCTTC. It codes for CSVEVAGEYNEQFF.

The chain employs TRBV6-1 and TRBJ1-2, with 8 positions matching TRBD1. The CDR3 is 14 amino acids. The germline V gene encodes CDR1 MNHNS and CDR2 SASEGT. With V trimmed by 6 bases and J by 4 bases, 7 bases remained unmatched. The CDR3: CASRTGATVYGYTF. The CDR3 DNA reads as TGTGCCAGCAGGACAGGGGCAACCGTCTATGGCTACACCTTC.

The rearrangement joins TRBV7-8 to TRBJ2-5; tentatively, D is TRBD1 (6 bases). Looked up from germline, CDR1 is SGHVS and CDR2 is FQNEAQ. There are 14 residues in the CDR3. Trimming removed 5 bases at V and 2 bases at J, with 12 bases between. The DNA for the CDR3 is TGTGCCAGCAGCACCCGGACAGTTCAAGAGACCCAGTACTTC. It yields the protein CASSTRTVQETQYF.